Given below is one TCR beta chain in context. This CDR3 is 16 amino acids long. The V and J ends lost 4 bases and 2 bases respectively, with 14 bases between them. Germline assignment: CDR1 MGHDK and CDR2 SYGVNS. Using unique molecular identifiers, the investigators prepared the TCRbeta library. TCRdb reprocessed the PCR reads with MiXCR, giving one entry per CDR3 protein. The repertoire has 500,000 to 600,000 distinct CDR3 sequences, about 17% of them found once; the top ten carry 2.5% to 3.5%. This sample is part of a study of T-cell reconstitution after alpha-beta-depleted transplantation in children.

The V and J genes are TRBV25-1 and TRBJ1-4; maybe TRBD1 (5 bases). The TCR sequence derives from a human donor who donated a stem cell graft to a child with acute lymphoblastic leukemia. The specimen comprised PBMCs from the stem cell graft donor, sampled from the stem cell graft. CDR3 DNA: TGTGCCAGCAGTGCTCTCCTGGGGGTGACTAATGAAAAACTGTTTTTT. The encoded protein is CASSALLGVTNEKLFF.